This T cell receptor beta chain was recovered during a study of blood T cells in healthy people across ages (dated by TCRdb to 2013 to 2016). About the study as a whole: In model experiments, roughly one uniquely barcoded TCR beta cDNA molecule per two T cells was captured by template switching. The study measured age-related changes in TCR beta repertoire diversity using deep sequencing normalized with unique cDNA molecular identifiers. Donors were grouped into four age groups: young (average roughly 17 years), middle-aged (roughly 40), aged (approximately 58) and long-lived (just over 80). To avoid experimental bias, donors of different ages were randomly spread across the sequencing lanes. Two additional independent replicas of 1 million unique cDNA reads from the same blood draw were analyzed for two donors (one aged 18 to 29 and one aged 80 or older). What the study reported, not specific to this receptor: There was a strong correlation between observed TCR beta diversity and the percentage of naive T cells measured by flow cytometry. Because profiling used bulk unsorted PBMCs, naive and antigen-experienced compartments could not be compared conclusively. Estimates of total diversity from one million sequenced T cells were regarded as lower bounds and underestimates. As age increased, observed TCR beta diversity per million T cells dropped in a roughly linear way, and a significant reduction was already evident by age about 40. Because the CMV infection status of the donors was unknown, age-related changes in expanded clonotypes may potentially have been confounded. Compared with the aged group, the long-lived group had more naive CD4+ T cells, fewer expanded clones and increased TCR diversity, suggesting age selection.

Its CDR3 holds 13 amino acids, cysteine through phenylalanine. Only the CDR3 DNA is retained, 39 bases long and in frame from the first base. From V the trimming removes 6 bases and from J it removes 7 bases, while the gene matches leave 8 bases of the junction unaccounted for. The 39 donors, aged roughly 6 to 100 years, were systemically healthy Caucasian individuals from Russia. Roughly 10 milliliters of peripheral blood were collected from each donor into EDTA-treated Vacutainer tubes. Ficoll-Paque density-gradient centrifugation was used to isolate PBMCs, with at least 7 million obtained per sample. Total RNA was extracted from PBMCs with Trizol reagent, with at least 6 micrograms obtained per sample. The percentages of naive CD45RAhigh/CD27high T cells were determined by flow cytometry on a PBMC aliquot from every donor. Ten or more counts support this clonotype. Its antigen remains unidentified. Base qualities are not recorded, but no much larger clone differs from it by a single base.

The library relied on 5' RACE. Sequencing used an Illumina HiSeq 2500. A second roughly 7 to 11 cycle PCR used a sample-barcoded 5' primer and a J-beta primer mix. A template-switch 5' adaptor carrying 12 random nucleotides introduced a unique molecular identifier onto each TCR beta cDNA molecule. Each sample yielded at least 2.5 million CDR3-containing paired-end reads. The Mint cDNA synthesis kit, primed by a TRBC-specific oligonucleotide, was used to synthesize first-strand cDNA from all RNA. Following uracil-DNA glycosylase treatment, a first 18-cycle PCR with universal primers M1SS and BC2_uni_R was performed on all cDNA. Processing in the source paper ran as follows. Each sample was normalized by randomly selecting 1 million high-quality reads, each carrying a distinct molecular identifier. Reads with shared molecular identifiers were discarded instead of being binned into consensus sequences. MiTCR, run with a Q25 quality threshold and the strictest error-elimination algorithm, handled CDR3 identification, clonotype clustering and error correction. A nonparametric unseen species model with Euler transformation was used to estimate a lower bound on total TCR beta diversity. Starting from the raw public reads, TCRdb applied fastp trimming at Q25, assembled clones with MiXCR and retained in-frame beta chains. When rows share a CDR3 protein, they turn into one entry using the most common DNA and genes. The V and J calls were not made by the authors but by TCRdb's processing. Counted in this sample were 650,000 to 700,000 distinct CDR3 sequences; 40% to 65% of them appeared once. The biggest ten clones account for roughly 13% of the sample.

The TCR was taken from a woman older than 75 in good health. Sequenced sample: blood. The rearranged segments are TRBV12-3 or TRBV12-4 and TRBJ1-2, and TRBD1 matches 7 of the central bases. The sequenced DNA: TGTGCCAGCAGATCACAGGGGTCCGCTGGCTACACCTTC. It codes for CASRSQGSAGYTF.